Listed below are T cell receptor beta chains from one sample, sequenced in a study of regulatory T cells in long-lasting Graves disease. Each CDR3 protein gets one entry after TCRdb re-called the multiplex PCR reads with MiXCR. The profile covers roughly 440,000 distinct CDR3 sequences, with over 15% appearing a single time and 20% to 25% taken by the ten largest. Separately, the same data were catalogued under a study of T cells in Graves' hyperthyroidism and ophthalmopathy.

Sequencing was performed on peripheral blood mononuclear cells (PBMCs), taken at new diagnosis, from a patient treated with antithyroid drugs. These TCRs come from a woman between 18 and 29 years old with Graves disease. The CDR3 runs from the conserved cysteine through the conserved F or W. The order of the fields is D gene, clone size, V gene, J gene, CDR3 DNA, CDR3 protein. D genes are given only for firm matches. Only part of the rows carry a size: once, few, many, or a class if the clone is expanded.

.	many	TRBV11-1	TRBJ2-7	TGTGCCAGCAGCTGGAAGCAGTACTTC	CASSWKQYF
.	many	TRBV7-9	TRBJ1-1	TGTGCCAGCAGCTTAGTGTGGGATCGACTAACTGAAGCTTTCTTT	CASSLVWDRLTEAFF
.	few	TRBV7-6	TRBJ1-4	TGTGCCAGCAGCTTAGCGGACACATCCGCAACTAATGAAAAACTGTTTTTT	CASSLADTSATNEKLFF
.	many	TRBV11-1	TRBJ2-7	TGTGCCAGCAGTCTCGCCGAGGGTTCCTACGAGCAGTACTTC	CASSLAEGSYEQYF
.	.	TRBV7-9	TRBJ1-6	TGTGCCAGCAGCTCCGAAGTGGATTCACCCCTCCACTTT	CASSSEVDSPLHF
TRBD1	few	TRBV24-1	TRBJ1-2	TGTGCCACCAGAGAACAAGGGACAGACTATGGCTACACCTTC	CATREQGTDYGYTF
.	many	TRBV12-3/TRBV12-4	TRBJ2-1	TGTGCCAGCAGTGGGAGCGGGCACAACAATGAGCAGTTCTTC	CASSGSGHNNEQFF
.	many	TRBV20-1	TRBJ1-2	TGCAGTGCTAGCTGGGGGGAGAACGGCTACACCTTC	CSASWGENGYTF
TRBD1	.	TRBV12-3/TRBV12-4	TRBJ2-1	TGTGCCAGCACCGGAGACAGGGGTGAGCAGTTCTTC	CASTGDRGEQFF
.	.	TRBV5-1	TRBJ2-6	TGCGCCAGCAGCGAAACAGGGCGGCTCCCGTCTGGGGCCAACGTCCTGACTTTC	CASSETGRLPSGANVLTF
.	many	TRBV7-2	TRBJ1-1	TGTGCCAGCAGCCTCGGGGGGTGGAACACTGAAGCTTTCTTT	CASSLGGWNTEAFF
.	many	TRBV7-9	TRBJ2-7	TGTGCCAGCAGCCCACCCTATCAGGGTTCACCCTACGAGCAGTACTTC	CASSPPYQGSPYEQYF
.	once	TRBV7-2	TRBJ1-3	TGTGCCAGCAGCTTAGCAGGGTATGGAAACACCATATATTTT	CASSLAGYGNTIYF
.	few	TRBV7-3	TRBJ2-1	TGTGCCAGCAGCTTACTAGTTCACGATGAGCAGTTCTTC	CASSLLVHDEQFF
.	few	TRBV2	TRBJ2-2	TGTGCCAGCAGTGTGGCGGGTCTCTTTGCCGGGGAGCTGTTTTTT	CASSVAGLFAGELFF
.	.	TRBV6-1	TRBJ2-5	TGTGCCAGCAGACGACCGGGATCGCAAGAGACCCAGTACTTC	CASRRPGSQETQYF
TRBD1	few	TRBV12-3/TRBV12-4	TRBJ2-6	TGTGCCAGCAGTTTCGGGACAGGGTCCTCCTCTGGGGCCAACGTCCTGACTTTC	CASSFGTGSSSGANVLTF
TRBD1	many	TRBV12-3/TRBV12-4	TRBJ1-1	TGTGCCAGCAGGAAACAGGGGACTGAAGCTTTCTTT	CASRKQGTEAFF
TRBD1	many	TRBV28	TRBJ2-7	TGTGCCAGCAGTGGGTCGGGACAGGGTTCCTACGAGCAGTACTTC	CASSGSGQGSYEQYF
TRBD1	few	TRBV27	TRBJ2-5	TGTGCCAGCAGTTTATTTGCAGGGGGTGGGGAGACCCAGTACTTC	CASSLFAGGGETQYF
.	many	TRBV28	TRBJ2-7	TGTGCCAGCAGTAAAGACAGCTCCTACGAGCAGTACTTC	CASSKDSSYEQYF
.	many	TRBV11-3	TRBJ2-7	TGTGCCAGCAGCTTAATCTCGGGAGTCCACGAGCAGTACTTC	CASSLISGVHEQYF
TRBD2	many	TRBV11-2	TRBJ2-7	TGTGCCAGCAGCTTAGCCGTCCGCGGGAGGGTTGACGAGCAGTACTTC	CASSLAVRGRVDEQYF
TRBD2	.	TRBV20-1	TRBJ2-1	TGCAGTGCTAATGCCCCGGGACTAAGACTCTACAATGAGCAGTTCTTC	CSANAPGLRLYNEQFF
TRBD2	.	TRBV12-3/TRBV12-4	TRBJ2-1	TGTGCCAGCAGTTTAGGCGGGAGGATCCCCTACAATGAGCAGTTCTTC	CASSLGGRIPYNEQFF
.	.	TRBV14	TRBJ2-5	TGTGCCAGCAGCCAAGTATGGGGCGCAGAGACCCAGTACTTC	CASSQVWGAETQYF
TRBD1	.	TRBV29-1	TRBJ1-1	TGCAGCGTGGCAACTCCGACCGGGACAGGGAACACTGAAGCTTTCTTT	CSVATPTGTGNTEAFF
.	.	TRBV6-9	TRBJ2-2	TGTGCCAGCAGTTCGGACTACAACACCGGGGAGCTGTTTTTT	CASSSDYNTGELFF
TRBD1	few	TRBV6-1	TRBJ2-7	TGTGCCAGCAGCCCGGGACAGGGGGTACTAGCCCCCTACGAGCAGTACTTC	CASSPGQGVLAPYEQYF
.	.	TRBV25-1	TRBJ1-1	TGTGCCAGCAGTCCTAAGAGGGCAGGCACTGAAGCTTTCTTT	CASSPKRAGTEAFF
.	.	TRBV19	TRBJ1-5	TGTGCCAGCCAGGACGGTAGAAATCAGCCCCAGCATTTT	CASQDGRNQPQHF
.	many	TRBV7-9	TRBJ2-7	TGTGCCAGCAGCTTAGGGTCGGCTAGGTCTCGGGGGGAGCAGTACTTC	CASSLGSARSRGEQYF
TRBD2	few	TRBV18	TRBJ2-7	TGTGCCAGCTCCTCCAGCCAGCTAGCTAGCGGCACCTACGAGCAGTACTTC	CASSSSQLASGTYEQYF
.	many	TRBV28	TRBJ2-7	TGTGCCAGCAGCCCCCTGGGGATATGGAGCTCCTACGAGCAGTACTTC	CASSPLGIWSSYEQYF
.	.	TRBV20-1	TRBJ2-2	TGCAGTGCTCCCCCGCGCCCGAACACCGGGGAGCTGTTTTTT	CSAPPRPNTGELFF